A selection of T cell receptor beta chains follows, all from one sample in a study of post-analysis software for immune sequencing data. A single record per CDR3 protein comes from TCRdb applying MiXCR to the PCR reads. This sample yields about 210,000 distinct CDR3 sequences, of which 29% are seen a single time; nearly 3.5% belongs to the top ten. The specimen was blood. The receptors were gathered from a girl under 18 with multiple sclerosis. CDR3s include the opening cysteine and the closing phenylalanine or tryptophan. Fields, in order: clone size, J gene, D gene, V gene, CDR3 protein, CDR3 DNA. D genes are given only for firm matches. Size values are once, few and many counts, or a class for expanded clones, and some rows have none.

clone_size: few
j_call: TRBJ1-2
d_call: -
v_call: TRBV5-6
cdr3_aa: CASSLVSGEGYTF
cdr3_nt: TGTGCCAGCAGCTTGGTTAGCGGTGAGGGCTACACCTTC

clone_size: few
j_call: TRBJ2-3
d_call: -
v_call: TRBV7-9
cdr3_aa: CASSLGGALFDTQYF
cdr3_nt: TGTGCCAGCAGCTTAGGGGGGGCCCTCTTCGATACGCAGTATTTT

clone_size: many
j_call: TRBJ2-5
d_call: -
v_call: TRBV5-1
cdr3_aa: CASRKGSGQETQYF
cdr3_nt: TGCGCCAGCAGAAAAGGGTCGGGCCAAGAGACCCAGTACTTC

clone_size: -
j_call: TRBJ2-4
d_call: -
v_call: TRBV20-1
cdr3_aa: CSARDSLAKNIQYF
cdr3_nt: TGCAGTGCTAGAGATTCCTTAGCCAAAAACATTCAGTACTTC

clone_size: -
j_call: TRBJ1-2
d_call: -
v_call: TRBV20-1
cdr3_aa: CSAPREGVYGYTF
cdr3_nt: TGCAGTGCCCCCAGGGAGGGGGTCTATGGCTACACCTTC

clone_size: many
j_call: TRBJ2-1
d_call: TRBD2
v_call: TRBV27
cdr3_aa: CASRHGGGSYNEQFF
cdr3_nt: TGTGCCAGCAGACACGGGGGGGGCTCCTACAATGAGCAGTTCTTC

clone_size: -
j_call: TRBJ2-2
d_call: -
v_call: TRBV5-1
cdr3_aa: CASSLVQGSGELFF
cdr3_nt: TGCGCCAGCAGCTTGGTTCAGGGCTCCGGGGAGCTGTTTTTT

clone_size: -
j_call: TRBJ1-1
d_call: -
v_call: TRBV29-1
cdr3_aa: CSVTDVGGEAFF
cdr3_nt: TGCAGCGTCACCGACGTGGGAGGGGAAGCTTTCTTT

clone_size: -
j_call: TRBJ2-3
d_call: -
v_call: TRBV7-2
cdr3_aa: CASSRMGATGTQYF
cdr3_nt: TGTGCCAGCAGCCGGATGGGTGCCACAGGTACGCAGTATTTT

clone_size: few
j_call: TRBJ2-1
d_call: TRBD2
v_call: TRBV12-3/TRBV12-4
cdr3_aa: CASMGLAQNEQFF
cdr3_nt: TGTGCCAGCATGGGACTAGCGCAAAATGAGCAGTTCTTC

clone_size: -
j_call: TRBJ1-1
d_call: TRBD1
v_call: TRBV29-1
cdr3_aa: CRGGTGKVRVNTEAFF
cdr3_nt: TGCAGGGGGGGGACAGGAAAGGTTCGGGTGAACACTGAAGCTTTCTTT

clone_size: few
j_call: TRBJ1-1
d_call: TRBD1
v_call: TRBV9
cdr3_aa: CASSLQGVGNTEAFF
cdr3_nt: TGTGCCAGCAGCCTTCAGGGGGTCGGGAACACTGAAGCTTTCTTT

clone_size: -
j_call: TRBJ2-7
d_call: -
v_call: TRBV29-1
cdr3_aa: CSVVSGGRKSSYEQYF
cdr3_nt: TGCAGCGTTGTTAGCGGAGGGCGAAAAAGCTCCTACGAGCAGTACTTC

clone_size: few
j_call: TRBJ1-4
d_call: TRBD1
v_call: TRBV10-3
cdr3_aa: CAIRPGTVNEKLFF
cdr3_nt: TGTGCCATCAGACCCGGGACAGTTAATGAAAAACTGTTTTTT

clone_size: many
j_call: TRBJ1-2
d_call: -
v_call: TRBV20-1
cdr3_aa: CSAPIAAASYGYTF
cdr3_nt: TGCAGTGCTCCAATTGCGGCAGCCAGCTATGGCTACACCTTC